The entry below gives a single T cell receptor (beta chain) sequence along with its context. Its target antigen remains unknown. No quality values exist for individual bases; no much larger clone is one base distant. Cut back by 0 bases and 4 bases, the V and J ends lie 13 bases apart. Taken from the germline V gene (reference sequence), the CDR1 and CDR2 loops are LNHNV and YYDKDF. Taken from cysteine to phenylalanine, the CDR3 has 16 residues. Only CDR3 DNA remains: 48 bases, in frame from the first base. The sequencing machine was an Illumina HiSeq 1500. TCRdb trimmed the raw reads at Q25, called clones with MiXCR and kept productive beta chains. CDR3 protein duplicates are merged, each entry listing the most common genes and DNA. The table for this sample lists 150,000 to 160,000 distinct CDR3 sequences; around 22% of them were counted only once. The ten largest clones take up 9.5% to 13% of the sample.

The record originates from a study of T cell repertoires in cytomegalovirus infection (dated by TCRdb to about 2019). Regarding the complete study: The HLA type of each donor mattered for the analysis, because public TCR beta signatures pointed to carriage of CMV infection along with the matching HLA type.

Results the study describes overall, beyond this receptor: Carriers of CMV infection plus the relevant HLA type were discriminated by the cumulative frequency of public TCR beta family members in the study cohort and in an independent roughly 370-donor cohort. In the ex vivo response, HLA-C-restricted CMV-specific TCR beta clonotypes were dominant, and in two of eight donors the single most frequent clonotype came from this HLA-C-restricted group.

The rearranged segments are TRBV15 and TRBJ1-5, with no confident D gene call. The clonotype was recovered from a human donor in good health (CMV status not recorded). Some clones in this sample may be carry-over from other donors' samples. Sequencing was performed on PBMCs. CDR3 region: CATSRDTGVANQPQHF. Here is the DNA: TGTGCCACCAGCAGAGATACCGGTGTGGCTAATCAGCCCCAGCATTTT.